Each of the 15 T cell receptor beta chains below was sequenced from the same sample in a study of blood T cell repertoires in COVID-19. TCRdb's copy holds only in-frame clones and misses some; the assay was immunoSEQ multiplex PCR. The table includes about 140,000 clones, roughly 78% detected once. The sequenced material came from PBMCs or T cells enriched from blood (not recorded which). The receptors were gathered from a woman aged 50 to 60 who had recovered from COVID-19.

The chain combines TRBV3-1 (or the pseudogene TRBV3-2) with TRBJ2-1; 9 nucleotides match TRBD2. Germline CDR1 is LGHDT and CDR2 is YNNKEL (reference sequence). This CDR3 region has 15 residues. After removal of 0 bases from V and 7 bases from J, the junction contained 4 bases not matched to a gene. CDR3 protein: CASSQESGGWNEQFF. The CDR3 DNA reads as TGTGCCAGCAGCCAAGAGAGCGGGGGGTGGAATGAGCAGTTCTTC.

This rearrangement joins TRBV10-2 to TRBJ2-7, with a weak D call TRBD1 (5 bases). The V gene's germline CDR1 is WSHSY and CDR2 SAAADI. This CDR3 region has 15 residues. Trimming took 0 bases from V and 6 from J, leaving 15 bases between them. As DNA, the CDR3 is TGCGCCAGCAGTGAGTCTTGGGGCAGTCCGGGCGAGCAGTACGTC. Amino acid sequence: CASSESWGSPGEQYV.

The chain has TRBV20-1 and TRBJ2-3, with D unclear. This CDR3 has 11 amino acids. V was trimmed by 3 bases and J by 5 bases, leaving 6 bases between them. Germline-derived CDR1 and CDR2 are DFQATT and SNEGSKA (reference sequence). CDR3 DNA: TGCAGTGCTAGTTTCCGAGATACGCAGTATTTT. This sequence encodes CSASFRDTQYF.

The chain carries TRBV19 and TRBJ2-2; 10 bases line up with TRBD1. The junction had 9 bases not matched to a gene; V was cut back by 5 bases and J by 6 bases. The germline V gene encodes CDR1 LNHDA and CDR2 SQIVND (reference sequence). The CDR3 runs 16 residues. DNA for the CDR3: TGTGCCAGTAGTGCGGCTCCGGGACAGGGGCCCGGGGAGCTGTTTTTT. Amino acid sequence: CASSAAPGQGPGELFF.

The V gene is TRBV5-5, the J gene TRBJ1-2, with 9 bases aligning to TRBD1. The CDR3 sequence is 15 residues long. The germline V gene encodes CDR1 SGHKS and CDR2 YYEKEE (reference sequence). The J segment lost 7 bases and the V segment lost 3 bases, leaving 10 bases of the junction unmatched. The CDR3 sequence is CASSYRTGVVGGYTF. For the CDR3, the DNA is TGTGCCAGCAGCTACAGGACAGGGGTAGTAGGTGGCTACACCTTC.

V gene TRBV7-9 combines with J gene TRBJ2-7; TRBD2 might be the D (6 bases). This CDR3 is 13 amino acids long. Per germline, CDR1 SEHNR and CDR2 FQNEAQ (reference sequence). The V gene lost 2 bases and the J gene lost 7 bases, with 12 bases spanning the gap. CDR3 region: CASSLFVGGEQYF. CDR3 DNA sequence: TGTGCCAGCAGCTTATTTGTCGGGGGAGAGCAGTACTTC. Complete variable domain (other parts from reference TRBV7-9 and TRBJ2-7): DTGVSQNPRHKITKRGQNVTFRCDPISEHNRLYWYRQTLGQGPEFLTYFQNEAQLEKSRLLSDRFSAERPKGSFSTLEIQRTEQGDSAMYLCASSLFVGGEQYFGPGTRLTVT.

The sample holds a few counts of this clone. The chain carries TRBV6-5 and TRBJ1-6, with D tentatively TRBD1 (6 bases). Germline lookup yields CDR1 MNHEY and CDR2 SVGAGI. This CDR3 comprises 14 residues. V was pared by 7 bases and J by 13 bases, with 20 bases between. The CDR3 sequence is CASTRVGGRGPLHF. The CDR3 DNA sequence: TGTGCCAGCACCCGAGTCGGGGGGCGCGGGCCCCTCCACTTT.

In this sample, this clone turned up a few times. The chain links TRBV28 to TRBJ2-7, with TRBD1 matching 10 bases. The CDR3 loop spans 14 amino acids. Trimming took 6 bases from V and 6 from J; bases not matched to a gene: 8. Per germline, CDR1 MDHEN and CDR2 SYDVKM. CDR3 amino acids: CASRPGTGVREQYF. In DNA form, the CDR3 reads TGTGCCAGCAGACCGGGGACAGGGGTACGCGAGCAGTACTTC.

CDR3 region: CASRGQGAYEQYV. DNA of the CDR3: TGTGCCAGCAGGGGACAGGGGGCGTACGAGCAGTACGTC. The V call is TRBV5-4, the J call TRBJ2-7, with TRBD1 matching 12 bases. This CDR3 comprises 13 residues. CDR1 is SGHNT and CDR2 is YYREEE in the germline V gene (reference sequence). The V segment lost 5 bases and the J segment 4 bases; nucleotides outside the gene matches: 1.

The chain uses TRBV19 and TRBJ1-5; 7 bases are a match to TRBD1. V was pared by 3 bases and J by 2 bases, with 19 bases of the junction left unmatched. Germline loops: CDR1 LNHDA, CDR2 SQIVND (reference sequence). This CDR3 comprises 20 residues. CDR3 sequence (DNA): TGTGCCAGTAGTATGGATTTAGGTGGACAGGTTAGGCCAGGCAATCAGCCCCAGCATTTT. It encodes CASSMDLGGQVRPGNQPQHF. The entire variable domain, with the rest obtained from reference TRBV19 and TRBJ1-5, is as follows: DGGITQSPKYLFRKEGQNVTLSCEQNLNHDAMYWYRQDPGQGLRLIYYSQIVNDFQKGDIAEGYSVSREKKESFPLTVTSAQKNPTAFYLCASSMDLGGQVRPGNQPQHFGDGTRLSIL.

For the CDR3, the DNA is TGCGCCAGCGGAATAGGGGGCTTTAATTCACCCCTCCACTTT. As protein: CASGIGGFNSPLHF. The rearrangement uses TRBV4-1 and TRBJ1-6; TRBD1 matches 7 bases. The length of the CDR3 is 14 residues. CDR1 is MGHRA and CDR2 is YSYEKL in the germline V gene. V trimming: 8 bases; J trimming: 6 bases; junction bases outside the gene matches: 7.

In its sample, this clone was seen a few times. The J gene is TRBJ1-1, the V gene TRBV3-1 (or the pseudogene TRBV3-2); D is unclear. CDR3 size: 14 residues. In germline, CDR1 is LGHDT, CDR2 YNNKEL (reference sequence). V was shortened by 2 bases and J by 0 bases, with 7 bases between the two germline ends. The CDR3 coding sequence is TGTGCCAGCAGCCAAACATTTTTGAACACTGAAGCTTTCTTT. This encodes CASSQTFLNTEAFF.

This chain links TRBV4-2 with TRBJ2-5; the match to TRBD2 covers 15 bases. The CDR3 has 18 amino acids. After removal of 2 bases from V and 1 base from J, the junction contained 5 bases not matched to a gene. In germline, CDR1 is LGHNA, CDR2 YNFKEQ. The CDR3 sequence: CASSQRMGLAGGQETQYF. The CDR3 nucleotides read TGTGCCAGCAGCCAACGCATGGGACTAGCGGGGGGCCAAGAGACCCAGTACTTC.

A few counts support this clone. The V and J genes are TRBV2 and TRBJ1-6, with TRBD1 matching over 8 bases. The CDR3 sequence is 14 residues long. V lost 9 bases to trimming and J lost 6 bases; unmatched junction nucleotides: 7. CDR1 is SNHLY, CDR2 FYNNEI, per germline. CDR3 amino acids: CASIEDRVNSPLHF. In DNA, the CDR3 is TGTGCCAGTATAGAGGACAGGGTTAATTCACCCCTCCACTTT.

This clone has more than one count but fewer than ten. The gene calls are TRBV14 and TRBJ1-2, with 7 bases matching TRBD1. The V segment lost 4 bases and the J segment 4 bases; nucleotides outside the gene matches: 6. Per the germline V gene, CDR1 is SGHDN and CDR2 is FVKESK. The CDR3 contains 14 residues. CDR3 coding DNA: TGTGCCAGCAGCCCCGGGACAGACCTCTATGGCTACACCTTC. Amino acid sequence: CASSPGTDLYGYTF.